This entry lists 8 T cell receptor beta chains sequenced from one sample in a study of cytotoxic CD8 clonotypes in ibrutinib-treated CLL. Profiled with immunoSEQ multiplex PCR; TCRdb holds only in-frame clones, not every one. Of nearly 85,000 clones listed, about 76% were seen once; the top ten hold more than 4.5%. The sample here was PBMCs, taken after 12 months of ibrutinib treatment. The receptors shown here come from a human donor with chronic lymphocytic leukemia.

This clone was seen repeatedly, ten times or more. The V call is TRBV18, the J call TRBJ2-2; D is undetermined. This CDR3 has 11 amino acids. CDR1 is KGHSH, CDR2 LQKENI, per germline. V dropped 2 bases and J dropped 7 bases, with 2 bases sitting between them. The CDR3 region is CASSPGGELFF. The CDR3 DNA reads TGTGCCAGCTCACCAGGCGGGGAGCTGTTTTTT. Full variable domain (remainder filled in from reference TRBV18 and TRBJ2-2): NAGVMQNPRHLVRRRGQEARLRCSPMKGHSHVYWYRQLPEEGLKFMVYLQKENIIDESGMPKERFSAEFPKEGPSILRIQQVVRGDSAAYFCASSPGGELFFGEGSRLTVL.

This chain joins TRBV18 and TRBJ2-5, with 9 bases matching TRBD2. This CDR3 comprises 14 residues. J was trimmed by 7 bases and V by 2 bases; bases with no gene match: 5. From germline, CDR1 is KGHSH and CDR2 LQKENI. CDR3 in amino acids: CASSPASGVGTQYF. The CDR3 nucleotides read TGTGCCAGCTCACCAGCTAGCGGGGTCGGGACCCAGTACTTC.

This clone was seen a few times. The chain combines TRBV5-8 with TRBJ2-2, with D perhaps TRBD1 or TRBD2 (5 bases each). CDR3 length: 14 residues. V lost 10 bases, J lost 3 bases, and 16 bases lay in between. Germline CDR1 is SGHTS and CDR2 is YDEGEE. CDR3 amino acids: CARAPGQHTGELFF. The CDR3 DNA reads as TGTGCCCGTGCGCCGGGGCAGCACACCGGGGAGCTGTTTTTT.

This chain links TRBV4-3 with TRBJ1-4; D unresolved. Germline loops: CDR1 LGHNA, CDR2 YSLEER. The CDR3 consists of 13 residues. The V gene lost 1 base and the J gene lost 6 bases, with 6 bases spanning the gap. CDR3 amino acids: CASSQGEDEKLFF. CDR3 DNA: TGCGCCAGCAGCCAAGGGGAGGATGAAAAACTGTTTTTT.

This clone showed up just a few times. The chain joins TRBV7-7 to TRBJ2-2, with 8 bases matching TRBD2. The length of the CDR3 is 15 residues. CDR1 is SSHAT and CDR2 is FNYEAQ in the germline V gene (reference sequence). The J segment lost 6 bases and the V segment lost 4 bases, leaving 7 bases of the junction unmatched. The CDR3 DNA reads as TGTGCCAGCAGCTCTAGACCGGGGGGGTCCGGGGAGCTGTTTTTT. Translation gives CASSSRPGGSGELFF.

J is TRBJ1-2 and V is TRBV7-8; D remains unclear. CDR1 is SGHVS, CDR2 FQNEAQ, per germline. Trimming removed 0 bases from V and 4 bases from J, with 9 bases in between. The CDR3 is 14 residues long. CDR3 bases: TGTGCCAGCAGCTTAGCCCTTACCGCCTATGGCTACACCTTC. It encodes CASSLALTAYGYTF.

The V and J genes are TRBV28 and TRBJ1-3; TRBD1 is a possible D gene (6 bases). Germline V gene sequence: CDR1 MDHEN, CDR2 SYDVKM. The V end was cut by 8 bases, the J end by 0 bases, with 11 bases between. CDR3 length equals 14 residues. The CDR3 is CASLTGASGNTIYF. The CDR3 DNA is TGTGCCAGCCTTACGGGGGCCTCTGGAAACACCATATATTTT.

This chain uses TRBV28 with TRBJ1-2, with D unresolved. V was shortened by 4 bases and J by 8 bases, with 8 bases between the two germline ends. In germline, CDR1 is MDHEN, CDR2 SYDVKM. This CDR3 contains 11 residues. The CDR3, as DNA: TGTGCCAGCAGTTGGGCCCGGGGCTACACCTTC. Amino acid sequence: CASSWARGYTF.